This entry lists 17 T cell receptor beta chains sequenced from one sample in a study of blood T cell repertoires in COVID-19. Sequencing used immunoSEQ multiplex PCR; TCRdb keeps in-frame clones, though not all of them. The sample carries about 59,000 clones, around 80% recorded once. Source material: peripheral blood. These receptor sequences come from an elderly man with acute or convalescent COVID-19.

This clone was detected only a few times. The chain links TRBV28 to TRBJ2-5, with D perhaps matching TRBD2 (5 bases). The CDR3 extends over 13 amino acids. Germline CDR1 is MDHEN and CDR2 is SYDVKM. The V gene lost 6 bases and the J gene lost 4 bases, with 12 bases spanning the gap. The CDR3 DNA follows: TGTGCCAGCAGGACCACTAGAGGAGAGACCCAGTACTTC. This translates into CASRTTRGETQYF.

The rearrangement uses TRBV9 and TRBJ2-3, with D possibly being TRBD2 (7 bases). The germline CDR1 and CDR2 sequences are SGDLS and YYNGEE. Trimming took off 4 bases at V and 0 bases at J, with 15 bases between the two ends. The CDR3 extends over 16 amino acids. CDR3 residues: CASSLGGRGSTDTQYF. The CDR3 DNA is TGTGCCAGCAGCCTGGGGGGGCGGGGTAGCACAGATACGCAGTATTTT. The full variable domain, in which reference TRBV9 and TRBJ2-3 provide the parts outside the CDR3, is DSGVTQTPKHLITATGQRVTLRCSPRSGDLSVYWYQQSLDQGLQFLIQYYNGEERAKGNILERFSAQQFPDLHSELNLSSLELGDSALYFCASSLGGRGSTDTQYFGPGTRLTVL.

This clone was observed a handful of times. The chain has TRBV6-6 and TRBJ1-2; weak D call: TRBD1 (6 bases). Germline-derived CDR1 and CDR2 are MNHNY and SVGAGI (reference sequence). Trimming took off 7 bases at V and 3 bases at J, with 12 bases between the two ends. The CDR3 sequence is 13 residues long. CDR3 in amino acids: CASTIQGYYGYTF. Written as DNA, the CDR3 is TGTGCCAGCACGATTCAGGGGTACTATGGCTACACCTTC.

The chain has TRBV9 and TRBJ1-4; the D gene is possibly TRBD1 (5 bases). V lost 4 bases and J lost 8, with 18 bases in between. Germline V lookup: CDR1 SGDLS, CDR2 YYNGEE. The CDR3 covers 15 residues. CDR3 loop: CASSLRTSPREKLFF. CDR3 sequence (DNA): TGTGCCAGCAGCCTAAGGACATCTCCCAGGGAAAAACTGTTTTTT.

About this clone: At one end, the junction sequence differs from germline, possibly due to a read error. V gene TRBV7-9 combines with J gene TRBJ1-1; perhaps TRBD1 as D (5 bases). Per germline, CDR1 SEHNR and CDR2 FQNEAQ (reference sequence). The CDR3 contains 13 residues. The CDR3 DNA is TGTGCCAGCTGCTTCGGGGGGAACACTGAAGCTTTCTTT. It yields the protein CASCFGGNTEAFF.

CDR3 in amino acids: CASSPGPASAYEQYF. The CDR3 DNA sequence: TGTGCCAGCTCACCAGGTCCCGCGAGCGCCTACGAGCAGTACTTC. The chain employs TRBV18 and TRBJ2-7; D is ambiguous. This CDR3 comprises 15 residues. V lost 2 bases, J lost 2 bases, and 13 bases lay in between. Germline CDR1 reads KGHSH; CDR2 reads LQKENI.

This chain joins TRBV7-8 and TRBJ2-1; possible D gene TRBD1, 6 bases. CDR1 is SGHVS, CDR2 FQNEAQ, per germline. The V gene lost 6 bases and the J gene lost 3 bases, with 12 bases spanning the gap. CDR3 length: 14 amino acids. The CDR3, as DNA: TGTGCCAGCAGTTTCGGACAGCACTACAATGAGCAGTTCTTC. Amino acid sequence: CASSFGQHYNEQFF.

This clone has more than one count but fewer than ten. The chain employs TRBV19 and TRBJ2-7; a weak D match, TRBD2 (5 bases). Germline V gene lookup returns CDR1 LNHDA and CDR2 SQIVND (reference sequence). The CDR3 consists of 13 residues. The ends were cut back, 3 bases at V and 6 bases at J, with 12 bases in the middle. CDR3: CASSIGGSGEQYF. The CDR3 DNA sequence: TGTGCCAGTAGTATTGGTGGGAGTGGCGAGCAGTACTTC. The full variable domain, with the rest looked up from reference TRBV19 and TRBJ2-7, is DGGITQSPKYLFRKEGQNVTLSCEQNLNHDAMYWYRQDPGQGLRLIYYSQIVNDFQKGDIAEGYSVSREKKESFPLTVTSAQKNPTAFYLCASSIGGSGEQYFGPGTRLTVT.

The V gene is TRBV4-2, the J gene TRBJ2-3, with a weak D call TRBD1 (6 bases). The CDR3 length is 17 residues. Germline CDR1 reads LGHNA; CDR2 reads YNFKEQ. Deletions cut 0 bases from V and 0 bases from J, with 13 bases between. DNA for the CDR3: TGTGCCAGCAGCCAAGAAATGGGACAAAGAAGCACAGATACGCAGTATTTT. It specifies CASSQEMGQRSTDTQYF.

CDR3 loop: CASSMGTGVNYGYTF. CDR3 DNA sequence: TGTGCCAGTAGTATGGGGACAGGCGTAAACTATGGCTACACCTTC. The V call is TRBV19, the J call TRBJ1-2; 8 nucleotides align to TRBD1. V trimming: 3 bases; J trimming: 2 bases; junction bases outside the gene matches: 5. The germline CDR1 and CDR2 sequences are LNHDA and SQIVND (reference sequence). The CDR3 length is 15 residues.

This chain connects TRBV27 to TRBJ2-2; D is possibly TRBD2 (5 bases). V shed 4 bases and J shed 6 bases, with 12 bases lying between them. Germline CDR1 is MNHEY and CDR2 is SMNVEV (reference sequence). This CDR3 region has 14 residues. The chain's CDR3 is CASSYLAGSGELFF. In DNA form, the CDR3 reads TGTGCCAGCAGTTATCTAGCCGGGTCCGGGGAGCTGTTTTTT.

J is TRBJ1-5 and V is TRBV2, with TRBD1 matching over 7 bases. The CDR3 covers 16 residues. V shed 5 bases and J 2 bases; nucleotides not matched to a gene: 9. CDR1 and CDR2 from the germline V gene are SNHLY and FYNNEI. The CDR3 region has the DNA TGTGCCAGCAGTCCCCAGGGGCAGGGGGGCAATCAGCCCCAGCATTTT. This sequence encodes CASSPQGQGGNQPQHF.

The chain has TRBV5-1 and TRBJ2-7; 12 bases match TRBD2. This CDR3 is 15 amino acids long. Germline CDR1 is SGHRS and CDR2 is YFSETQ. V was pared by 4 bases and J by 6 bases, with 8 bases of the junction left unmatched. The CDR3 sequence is CASSPLAGGAVEQYF. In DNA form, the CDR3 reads TGCGCCAGCAGCCCTCTAGCGGGGGGGGCGGTCGAGCAGTACTTC. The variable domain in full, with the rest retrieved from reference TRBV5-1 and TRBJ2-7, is KAGVTQTPRYLIKTRGQQVTLSCSPISGHRSVSWYQQTPGQGLQFLFEYFSETQRNKGNFPGRFSGRQFSNSRSEMNVSTLELGDSALYLCASSPLAGGAVEQYFGPGTRLTVT.

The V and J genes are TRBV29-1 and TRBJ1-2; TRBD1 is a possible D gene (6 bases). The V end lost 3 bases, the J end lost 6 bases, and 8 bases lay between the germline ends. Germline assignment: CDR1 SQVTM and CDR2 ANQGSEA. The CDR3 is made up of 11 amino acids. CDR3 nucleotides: TGCAGCGTTGATTACAGGGATGGCTACACCTTC. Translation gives CSVDYRDGYTF.

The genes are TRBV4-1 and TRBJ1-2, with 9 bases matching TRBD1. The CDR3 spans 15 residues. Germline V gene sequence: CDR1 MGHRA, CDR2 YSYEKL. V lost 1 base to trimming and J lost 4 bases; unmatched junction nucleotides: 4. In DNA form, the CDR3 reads TGCGCCAGCAGCCAAGTTACGACAGGGGGCTATGGCTACACCTTC. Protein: CASSQVTTGGYGYTF.

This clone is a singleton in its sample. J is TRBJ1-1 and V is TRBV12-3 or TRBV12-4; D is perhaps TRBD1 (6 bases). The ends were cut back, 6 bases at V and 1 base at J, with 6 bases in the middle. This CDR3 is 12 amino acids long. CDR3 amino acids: CASRTGNTEAFF. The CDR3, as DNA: TGTGCCAGCAGGACAGGGAACACTGAAGCTTTCTTT.

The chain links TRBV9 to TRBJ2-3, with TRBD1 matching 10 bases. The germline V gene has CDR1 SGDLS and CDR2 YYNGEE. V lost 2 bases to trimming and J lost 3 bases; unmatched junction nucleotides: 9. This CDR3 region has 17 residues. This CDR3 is CASSVTDRGRRTDTQYF. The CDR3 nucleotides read TGTGCCAGCAGCGTTACGGACAGGGGGAGAAGGACAGATACGCAGTATTTT.